The entry that follows covers one TCR beta chain sequence. Profiling relied on immunoSEQ multiplex PCR, and the TCRdb table lists in-frame clones only, not all of them. The sample yields some 210,000 clones, more than 70% seen once. This sample is part of a study of blood T cell repertoires in COVID-19. Across the study: The analysed material was cDNA or gDNA that came from T cells, B-cell-depleted T cells, or PBMCs.

Germline trimming cut 4 bases from V and 5 bases from J; bases unmatched to any gene: 9. The germline V gene encodes CDR1 SGDLS and CDR2 YYNGEE. CDR3 size: 15 residues. Those enrolled, adults aged about 18 to 89 years, came from 20 to 25 US areas. Cohort placement rested on clinical history that participants reported themselves. This chain uses TRBV9 with TRBJ2-5; 9 positions agree with TRBD1. This TCR came from a man aged 25-45 years with acute COVID-19. The sequenced material came from PBMCs or T cells enriched from blood (not recorded which). CDR3 coding DNA: TGTGCCAGCAGCTTAACACAGGGGGCTTGGGAGACCCAGTACTTC. Protein product: CASSLTQGAWETQYF.